This T cell receptor beta chain was sequenced during a study of beta chain features in type 1 diabetes. As for the study in general: Age and gender were similar between patients and healthy donors, as were cell yields.

Study-wide points: Insertions were fewer and deletions more numerous at VDJ junctions in type 1 diabetes patients. The naive, central memory and Treg TCRB repertoires of patients appeared to be more similar to one another than those of healthy donors. Across all four CD4+ subsets, people with type 1 diabetes showed modestly shorter TCRB CDR3s.

The authors reverse transcribed all of the isolated RNA, so sequencing captured expressed TCRB transcripts. Mean read depth for naive, central memory and regulatory T cell samples was a few million reads. The table came from immunoSEQ multiplex PCR; TCRdb's copy has only in-frame clones and leaves some out. The sample holds fewer than 20,000 clones, about 70% seen once. Only a few counts were recorded for this clone. What it binds is not known. The source is a man younger than 40 with type 1 diabetes. Sequencing was carried out using Tregs from blood.

CDR3 sequence reads: CAWSADSANYGYTF. CDR3 sequence (DNA): TGTGCCTGGAGTGCAGACAGCGCTAACTATGGCTACACCTTC. V and J are TRBV30 and TRBJ1-2, with D maybe TRBD1 (5 bases). Germline-derived CDR1 and CDR2 are GTSNPN and SVGIG (reference sequence). V was clipped by 1 base and J by 0 bases, with 9 bases between them. The CDR3 extends over 14 amino acids.